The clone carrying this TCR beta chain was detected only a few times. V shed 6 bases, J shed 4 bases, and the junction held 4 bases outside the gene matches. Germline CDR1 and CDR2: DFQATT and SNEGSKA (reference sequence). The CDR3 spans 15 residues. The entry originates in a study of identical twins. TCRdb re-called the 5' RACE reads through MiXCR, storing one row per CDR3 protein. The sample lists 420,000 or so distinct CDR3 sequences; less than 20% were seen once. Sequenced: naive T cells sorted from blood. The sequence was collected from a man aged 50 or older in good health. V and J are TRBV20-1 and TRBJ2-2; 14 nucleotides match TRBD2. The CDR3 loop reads CSARTSGRITGELFF. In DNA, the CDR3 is TGCAGTGCGCGGACTAGCGGGAGGATCACCGGGGAGCTGTTTTTT.